The source of this T cell receptor (beta chain) is a study of blood T cell repertoires in COVID-19. Background on the study: The origin of the acute and convalescent COVID-19 samples was the United States, Italy and Spain. Sources were T cells, B-cell-depleted T cells, or PBMCs; the material itself was cDNA or gDNA.

This clone was counted once. Libraries were prepared by immunoSEQ multiplex PCR; TCRdb keeps only in-frame clonotypes and omits some of them. The data contain 75,000 to 100,000 clones, roughly four fifths of them singletons. Germline V CDR1 and CDR2: MNHNY, SVGAGI (reference sequence). This CDR3 contains 13 residues. Trimming took 5 bases from V and 4 from J; bases not matched to a gene: 4. This TCR came from a human donor in a cohort sampled during active COVID-19. The V and J genes are TRBV6-6 and TRBJ1-2; 7 bases map to TRBD1. The sample consisted of peripheral blood. CDR3 amino acids: CASSTGQPYGYTF. In DNA form, the CDR3 reads TGTGCCAGCAGTACGGGACAGCCCTATGGCTACACCTTC.